In this sample, the clone carrying this T cell receptor (beta chain) turned up a few times. Its antigen is undetermined. Donors underwent one heparinised blood draw, about 120 mL on average. The authors obtained over 95% purity in all sorted populations. The record originates from a study of beta chain features in type 1 diabetes. Findings and caveats of the study: In these data, an HLA type influence on TCRB rearrangement remained unresolved. When VDJ junctions were examined, type 1 diabetes patients showed fewer insertions and more deletions.

The entirety of the isolated RNA underwent reverse transcription, so expressed TCRB transcripts were sequenced. Profiled with immunoSEQ multiplex PCR; TCRdb holds only in-frame clones, not every one. This sample has under 950,000 clones, with roughly 16% found just once. The origin of this receptor is a woman younger than 30 in good health. Sequencing used naive CD4+ T cells from blood.

This CDR3 is CSVDTPTSGSYEQYF. The DNA for the CDR3 is TGCAGCGTTGATACCCCCACTAGCGGGAGCTACGAGCAGTACTTC. The chain uses TRBV29-1 and TRBJ2-7; 11 nucleotides align to TRBD2. The CDR3 length is 15 residues. The V and J ends lost 3 bases and 3 bases, in that order; junction bases with no gene match: 7. In germline, CDR1 is SQVTM, CDR2 ANQGSEA.